This T cell receptor (beta chain) was sequenced for a study of shared clonotypes between healthy human individuals. Study overall: Each donor's CD4 naive and CD4 memory cells filled three plates apiece, CD8 naive two, and CD8 memory one.

Study-wide points: For naive CD4 cells, 4% to 6% of clonotypes were shared across a handful of donors. Sorted-subset samples were not fully sequenced, rarefaction indicated.

The CDR3 spans 16 residues. The V gene end was trimmed by 3 bases and the J gene end by 3 bases; junction bases not matched to a gene: 10. In germline, CDR1 is LNHNV, CDR2 YYDKDF (reference sequence). Each cell subset's genomic DNA was divided evenly among several immunoSEQ plates. Measured with immunoSEQ multiplex PCR; TCRdb has only the in-frame clones, and not every one. The sample consists of some 2,100,000 clones, 93% of them appearing once. About this clone itself: Antigen unknown.

CD45RO-negative CD8 cells positively selected for CCR7 made up the naive population, which excluded terminally differentiated effector memory CD45RA+ cells. This chain joins TRBV15 and TRBJ2-7, with 8 bases matching TRBD1. Sequenced: naive CD8+ T cells from PBMCs. The sequence was collected from a young man in good health. Some clones in this sample may be carry-over from other donors' samples. The CDR3 loop reads CATSSTAGTGSYEQYF. CDR3 nucleotides: TGTGCCACCAGCAGCACCGCCGGGACAGGCAGCTACGAGCAGTACTTC.